These 21 T cell receptor beta chains originate from one sample sequenced in a study of shared clonotypes between healthy human individuals. Produced via immunoSEQ multiplex PCR; TCRdb's table is partial and in-frame only. The data show about 600,000 clones, almost 97% seen once. The sample taken for sequencing was naive CD4+ T cells sorted from blood. The subset here: CD45RA+ positively selected. The receptor source for this set is a woman in her 30s in good health.

The chain combines TRBV6-1 with TRBJ2-3; D unresolved. Looked up from germline, CDR1 is MNHNS and CDR2 is SASEGT. V lost 10 bases and J 1 base, leaving 9 bases between the germline ends. The CDR3 loop spans 12 amino acids. The CDR3 region is CATDKGTDTQYF. The CDR3 DNA follows: TGTGCCACCGACAAAGGCACAGATACGCAGTATTTT.

The chain joins TRBV10-2 to TRBJ2-3, with 10 bases fitting TRBD2. Germline V gene sequence: CDR1 WSHSY, CDR2 SAAADI. There are 14 residues in the CDR3. The V segment lost 3 bases and the J segment 8 bases; nucleotides outside the gene matches: 5. The CDR3 bases are TGCGCCAGCAGTGAAGCGGGAGGGTCGGCTACGCAGTATTTT. Its protein product is CASSEAGGSATQYF.

The chain has TRBV5-1 and TRBJ2-5, with a tentative D call TRBD2 (6 bases). The CDR3 length is 13 residues. Per the germline V gene, CDR1 is SGHRS and CDR2 is YFSETQ. Trimming cost V 7 bases and J 5 bases, with 15 bases left between them. CDR3 in DNA: TGCGCCAGCCGCCCGACCCGGGAGGAGACCCAGTACTTC. Translating gives CASRPTREETQYF.

The chain's CDR3 is CASSKRGRESPYEQYF. CDR3 DNA: TGTGCCAGCAGCAAAAGAGGGCGGGAGTCCCCCTACGAGCAGTACTTC. The chain carries TRBV21-1 and TRBJ2-7; the table's D call TRBD2 went unverified against the DNA. TRBV21-1 is a recognized pseudogene. There are 16 residues in the CDR3.

The chain uses TRBV7-9 and TRBJ1-1; perhaps TRBD1 as D (5 bases). This CDR3 spans 14 amino acids. Trimming removed 5 bases at V and 1 base at J, with 11 bases between. Germline loops: CDR1 SEHNR, CDR2 FQNEAQ (reference sequence). CDR3: CASSPPGGNTEAFF. The CDR3 nucleotides read TGTGCCAGCAGCCCCCCGGGGGGGAACACTGAAGCTTTCTTT.

The V and J genes are TRBV27 and TRBJ2-3; D gene ambiguous. The germline V and J ends were trimmed by 2 bases and 0 bases, with 6 bases remaining between them. Germline V CDR1 and CDR2: MNHEY, SMNVEV (reference sequence). The CDR3 runs to 14 residues. The CDR3: CASSLTTSTDTQYF. CDR3 bases: TGTGCCAGCAGTTTAACGACTAGCACAGATACGCAGTATTTT.

The rearrangement uses TRBV5-1 and TRBJ2-5; 12 bases match TRBD2. The J call is doubtful: the DNA matches TRBJ2-7 better. The CDR3 is 14 residues long. Germline V CDR1 and CDR2: SGHRS, YFSETQ. CDR3 nucleotides: TGCGCCAGCAGCACTCTAGCGGGAGGGTACGAGCAGTACTTC. Residues: CASSTLAGGYEQYF.

This chain connects TRBV28 to TRBJ1-2, with 9 bases aligning to TRBD1. The V and J ends lost 5 bases and 7 bases, in that order; junction bases with no gene match: 8. The CDR3 length is 14 residues. Germline CDR1 and CDR2: MDHEN and SYDVKM. Here the CDR3 DNA reads TGTGCCAGCAGTGACAGGGGGTCCTTAGGTGGCTACACCTTC. It is translated as CASSDRGSLGGYTF.

Details on this clone: This sample includes further DNA sequences coding for the same CDR3. This sequence joins TRBV28 and TRBJ2-6, with a weak D call TRBD2 (6 bases). The CDR3 runs to 15 residues. Germline V gene lookup returns CDR1 MDHEN and CDR2 SYDVKM. V shed 2 bases and J shed 1 base, with 6 bases lying between them. Written as DNA, the CDR3 is TGTGCCAGCAGTTTAGGGGGGTCTGGGGCCAACGTCCTGACTTTC. This gives the protein CASSLGGSGANVLTF.

The gene calls are TRBV7-9 and TRBJ2-5; TRBD2 matches at 11 bases. In germline, CDR1 is SEHNR, CDR2 FQNEAQ (reference sequence). The CDR3 spans 15 residues. Trimming at V came to 1 base and at J to 5 bases, leaving 3 bases not matched to a gene. CDR3 DNA sequence: TGTGCCAGCAGCTTAGTAGCGGGAGGGCCTGAGACCCAGTACTTC. Protein product: CASSLVAGGPETQYF. Variable domain in full (rest from reference TRBV7-9 and TRBJ2-5): DTGVSQNPRHKITKRGQNVTFRCDPISEHNRLYWYRQTLGQGPEFLTYFQNEAQLEKSRLLSDRFSAERPKGSFSTLEIQRTEQGDSAMYLCASSLVAGGPETQYFGPGTRLLVL.

Only one count was recorded for this clone. The V call is TRBV29-1, the J call TRBJ2-2, with D possibly matching TRBD1 (7 bases). In germline, CDR1 is SQVTM, CDR2 ANQGSEA. The length of the CDR3 is 14 residues. V lost 5 bases and J lost 3, with 13 bases in between. Here the CDR3 DNA reads TGCAGCGTTCGCGGGACAGCTGACACCGGGGAGCTGTTTTTT. Its translation is CSVRGTADTGELFF.

The V and J genes are TRBV30 and TRBJ2-7; 8 nucleotides agree with TRBD2. This CDR3 comprises 12 residues. Trimming took 8 bases from V and 2 from J; bases not matched to a gene: 5. Germline values: CDR1 GTSNPN, CDR2 SVGIG (reference sequence). Here the CDR3 reads CALQGLAYEQYF. The CDR3 nucleotides are TGTGCCCTACAGGGACTAGCCTACGAGCAGTACTTC. The full variable domain, in which reference TRBV30 and TRBJ2-7 provide the parts outside the CDR3, is SQTIHQWPATLVQPVGSPLSLECTVEGTSNPNLYWYRQAAGRGLQLLFYSVGIGQISSEVPQNLSASRPQDRQFILSSKKLLLSDSGFYLCALQGLAYEQYFGPGTRLTVT.

The chain combines TRBV6-6 with TRBJ2-3, with TRBD1 matching 8 bases. J lost 3 bases, V lost 5 bases, and 1 base had no gene match. There are 13 residues in the CDR3. CDR1 is MNHNY and CDR2 is SVGAGI in the germline V gene (reference sequence). This chain's CDR3 is CASSNRGTDTQYF. The CDR3 DNA reads as TGTGCCAGCAGTAACAGGGGGACAGATACGCAGTATTTT.

This chain connects TRBV29-1 to TRBJ1-5; D is unresolved. The CDR3 runs to 13 residues. Per germline, CDR1 SQVTM and CDR2 ANQGSEA. V was clipped by 6 bases and J by 1 base, with 10 bases between them. The DNA of the CDR3 is TGCAGCGTCCTCTGGGGAAGCAATCAGCCCCAGCATTTT. This sequence encodes CSVLWGSNQPQHF.

V is TRBV7-9 and J is TRBJ2-1, with 11 nucleotides matching TRBD2. This CDR3 spans 17 amino acids. Trimming at V came to 3 bases and at J to 8 bases, leaving 12 bases not matched to a gene. In germline, CDR1 is SEHNR, CDR2 FQNEAQ (reference sequence). CDR3 amino acids: CASSFQASGRIRDEQFF. The CDR3 DNA reads as TGTGCCAGCAGCTTTCAGGCTAGCGGGAGGATTAGGGATGAGCAGTTCTTC.

This chain links TRBV27 with TRBJ1-1, with 7 positions matching TRBD1. Germline CDR1 and CDR2: MNHEY and SMNVEV (reference sequence). This CDR3 is built from 16 residues. The trim removed 0 bases at V and 3 bases at J, leaving 7 bases unmatched. The CDR3 region is CASSLSQGQSHTEAFF. DNA of the CDR3: TGTGCCAGCAGTTTATCCCAGGGACAGAGCCACACTGAAGCTTTCTTT.

V usage is TRBV29-1 and J usage is TRBJ2-2; D is undetermined. V lost 5 bases, J lost 6 bases, and 7 bases lay in between. Germline CDR1 and CDR2: SQVTM and ANQGSEA. CDR3 length: 11 amino acids. The CDR3 region is CSVYRPGELFF. CDR3 in DNA: TGCAGCGTTTACCGGCCCGGGGAGCTGTTTTTT.

The chain joins TRBV7-9 to TRBJ1-3; D perhaps matches TRBD1 (6 bases). The germline CDR1 and CDR2 sequences are SEHNR and FQNEAQ (reference sequence). There are 18 residues in the CDR3. V lost 5 bases to trimming and J lost 5 bases, with 25 bases between them. Here the CDR3 DNA reads TGTGCCAGCAGCGTCGGGACACGGCTAAGCGGAAGGCGAAACACCATATATTTT. Translation: CASSVGTRLSGRRNTIYF.

The genes are TRBV6-5 and TRBJ2-5; weak D call: TRBD2 (5 bases). V lost 4 bases and J lost 1, with 13 bases in between. The CDR3 sequence is 15 residues long. Germline V gene data show CDR1 as MNHEY and CDR2 as SVGAGI. This CDR3 reads CASSSRLGSQETQYF. The CDR3 DNA follows: TGTGCCAGCAGTTCCCGATTGGGGAGCCAAGAGACCCAGTACTTC.

V and J are TRBV18 and TRBJ2-7, with D maybe TRBD2 (5 bases). The V end was cut by 6 bases, the J end by 6 bases, with 21 bases between. The CDR3 contains 15 residues. Germline CDR1 and CDR2: KGHSH and LQKENI. CDR3 coding DNA: TGTGCCAGCTCGTATATAGAGGGCCGCTCGGGCGAGCAGTACTTC. Its protein product is CASSYIEGRSGEQYF.

The J gene is TRBJ2-3, the V gene TRBV28, with D uncertain. V lost 3 bases and J lost 6, with 13 bases in between. The CDR3 consists of 14 residues. Germline CDR1 reads MDHEN; CDR2 reads SYDVKM. The CDR3 DNA follows: TGTGCCAGCAGTTTCCCCGTCACGGCGGATACGCAGTATTTT. This translates into CASSFPVTADTQYF.